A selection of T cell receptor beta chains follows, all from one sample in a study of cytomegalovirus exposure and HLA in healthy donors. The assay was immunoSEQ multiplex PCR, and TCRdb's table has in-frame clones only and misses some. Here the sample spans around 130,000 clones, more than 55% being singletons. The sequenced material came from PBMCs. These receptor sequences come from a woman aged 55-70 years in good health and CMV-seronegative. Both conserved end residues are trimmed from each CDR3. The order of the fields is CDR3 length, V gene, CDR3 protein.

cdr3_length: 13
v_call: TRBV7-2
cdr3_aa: ASSSLLAGGNEQY

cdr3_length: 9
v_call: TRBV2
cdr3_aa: ASSAVNTIY

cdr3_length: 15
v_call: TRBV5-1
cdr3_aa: ASSLEPSGRALDEQY

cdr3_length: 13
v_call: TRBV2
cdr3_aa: ASSHDKGSNQPQH

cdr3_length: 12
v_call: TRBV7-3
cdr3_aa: ASSLTREAGTQY

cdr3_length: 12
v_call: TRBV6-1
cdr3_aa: ASSVGIRGETQY

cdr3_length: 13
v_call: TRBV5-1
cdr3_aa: ASSSGVKNTGELF

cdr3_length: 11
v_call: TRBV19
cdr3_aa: ASSNRGLYEQY

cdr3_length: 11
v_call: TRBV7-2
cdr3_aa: ASSLGASYEQY

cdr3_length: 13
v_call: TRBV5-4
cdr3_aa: ASSLKQGQLREQY

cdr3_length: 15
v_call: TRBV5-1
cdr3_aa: ASSLNPSGRALDEQF